The present entry profiles one TCR beta chain with its context. The data were taken from a study of blood T cell repertoires in COVID-19. The protocol was immunoSEQ multiplex PCR, while the TCRdb copy is restricted to in-frame clones and leaves out a portion. The data contain some 14,000 clones, about 88% of them singletons. Trimming took 0 bases from V and 4 from J, leaving 12 bases between them. Germline V gene lookup returns CDR1 LGHNA and CDR2 YNFKEQ. This CDR3 region has 15 residues. Sequencing was done on a sample of peripheral blood. The clonotype originates from an elderly man with acute or convalescent COVID-19. This chain links TRBV4-2 with TRBJ2-5; D may be TRBD1 (5 bases). The CDR3 DNA is TGTGCCAGCAGCCAAGAGACTGAAAGGGGAGAGACCCAGTACTTC. Protein: CASSQETERGETQYF.